This T cell receptor beta chain was identified during a study of cytomegalovirus exposure and HLA in healthy donors. Study summary: The 120 validation repertoires, a later analysis reported, used the same platform as the approximately 730 repertoires from the first cohort. Study observations and caveats: Both high specificity and high sensitivity reportedly marked the classifier's diagnosis of cytomegalovirus status. Among TCR sequences, most were rare, though some public TCRs appeared in many donors.

Using immunoSEQ multiplex PCR, the repertoire was profiled, and TCRdb retains in-frame clones only, with some absent. The sample lists some 340,000 clones, around 87% seen once, with 0.95% to 1.5% in the top ten. The sample holds one count of this clone. The antigen is not known. These donors were members of the approximately 110-subject validation cohort, a group separate from the approximately 670-subject first cohort. This CDR3 spans 13 amino acids. The V gene lost 2 bases and the J gene lost 5 bases, with 8 bases spanning the gap. Germline V gene data show CDR1 as MDHEN and CDR2 as SYDVKM. Material for sequencing was PBMCs. The sequence derives from a woman younger than 45 in good health and CMV-seropositive. The chain couples TRBV28 to TRBJ2-3; D is unresolved. CDR3 amino acids: CASSLPQIDTQYF. The CDR3 region has the DNA TGTGCCAGCAGTTTACCCCAGATAGATACGCAGTATTTT.